The 22 T cell receptor beta chains below come from one sample, sequenced in a study of regulatory T cells in long-lasting Graves disease. The sample's time point: persistent/refractory GD, antithyroid drugs over 5 years with positive TRAb. Researchers made the TCR library from RNA that was extracted from PBMCs. With iRepertoire HTBI primers and Arm-PCR of CDR3 regions, TCR beta libraries were built. TCRdb independently ran MiXCR on the multiplex PCR reads; one entry per CDR3 protein. The data show almost 350,000 distinct CDR3 sequences, 20% seen once. The material sequenced was peripheral blood mononuclear cells (PBMCs), taken when the disease was refractory, from a patient treated with antithyroid drugs. The source of these receptors is a female donor with Graves disease.

The rearrangement uses TRBV29-1 and TRBJ2-1; TRBD2 matches at 11 bases. This CDR3 is 17 amino acids long. Trimming cost V 5 bases and J 14 bases; bases outside gene matches: 23. Germline V gives CDR1 SQVTM, CDR2 ANQGSEA. The CDR3 spells CSVLGLMGLAGGPSEFF. CDR3 nucleotides: TGCAGCGTTTTAGGTCTAATGGGTCTAGCGGGAGGTCCCAGCGAGTTCTTC.

There are a few counts of this clonotype. The chain employs TRBV9 and TRBJ2-2; D unresolved. Looked up from germline, CDR1 is SGDLS and CDR2 is YYNGEE. The CDR3 extends over 16 amino acids. V lost 0 bases and J 4 bases, leaving 13 bases between the germline ends. The CDR3 region has the DNA TGTGCCAGCAGCGTAGGGCAAGGGCGTACCACCGGGGAGCTGTTTTTT. Protein sequence: CASSVGQGRTTGELFF.

V and J are TRBV28 and TRBJ2-1; no definite D call. CDR3 length equals 11 residues. Trimming stripped 7 bases from V and 10 bases from J, with 11 bases between. Germline CDR1 and CDR2: MDHEN and SYDVKM. Here the CDR3 reads CASTTRWEQFF. In nucleotides, the CDR3 is TGTGCCAGCACAACGAGGTGGGAGCAGTTCTTC.

In its sample, this clonotype was seen many times. The V and J genes are TRBV6-1 and TRBJ2-7, with 10 bases that match TRBD1. The germline gives CDR1 MNHNS, CDR2 SASEGT. Trimming removed 6 bases from V and 2 bases from J; junction bases left unmatched: 4. The CDR3 runs to 14 residues. In DNA form, the CDR3 reads TGTGCCAGCAGAGACAGGGGGCAGGCCTACGAGCAGTACTTC. Translating gives CASRDRGQAYEQYF.

This clonotype appeared a few times. The chain links TRBV4-1 to TRBJ2-7, with D uncertain. Germline CDR1 MGHRA, CDR2 YSYEKL. V lost 3 bases and J lost 3, with 9 bases in between. CDR3 length equals 13 residues. CDR3: CASSQALDYEQYF. The CDR3 region has the DNA TGCGCCAGCAGCCAGGCCTTGGACTACGAGCAGTACTTC.

This clonotype was seen at least ten times. The V and J genes are TRBV11-3 and TRBJ2-2; 7 nucleotides align to TRBD1. This CDR3 spans 13 amino acids. Germline V gene data show CDR1 as SGHNT and CDR2 as YENEEA. V gave up 5 bases and J gave up 9 bases; unmatched junction bases: 6. The CDR3 sequence: CASSKDRTRELFF. For the CDR3, the DNA is TGTGCCAGCAGCAAGGACAGGACCAGGGAGCTGTTTTTT. The whole variable domain, remainder taken from reference TRBV11-3 and TRBJ2-2, is EAGVVQSPRYKIIEKKQPVAFWCNPISGHNTLYWYLQNLGQGPELLIRYENEEAVDDSQLPKDRFSAERLKGVDSTLKIQPAELGDSAVYLCASSKDRTRELFFGEGSRLTVL.

This chain joins TRBV6-2 or TRBV6-3 and TRBJ1-2; 8 nucleotides align to TRBD1. The CDR3 has 14 amino acids. The V and J ends lost 8 bases and 7 bases, in that order; junction bases with no gene match: 12. Per the germline V gene, CDR1 is MNHEY and CDR2 is SVGEGT. The CDR3 reads CASARAGGGSGYTF. The CDR3 DNA reads TGTGCCAGCGCAAGGGCAGGGGGCGGGAGTGGCTACACCTTC.

This clonotype was picked up many times. The chain uses TRBV5-1 and TRBJ2-7; 11 bases agree with TRBD2. Looked up from germline, CDR1 is SGHRS and CDR2 is YFSETQ. With 7 bases clipped from V and 7 bases from J, the junction kept 10 bases outside the gene matches. The CDR3 length is 14 residues. This CDR3 reads CASRYSGGAEEQYF. The CDR3 DNA sequence: TGCGCCAGCCGATATAGCGGGGGGGCCGAAGAGCAGTACTTC.

This clonotype has a count of ten or more. The chain combines TRBV28 with TRBJ2-7; TRBD2 aligns across 8 bases. V shed 6 bases and J 9 bases; nucleotides not matched to a gene: 10. Germline V gene sequence: CDR1 MDHEN, CDR2 SYDVKM. The CDR3 extends over 13 amino acids. In DNA, the CDR3 is TGTGCCAGCAGGCTCTCTAGCGGGCCCAGGCAGTACTTC. Residues: CASRLSSGPRQYF.

This clonotype appeared a few times. The rearrangement joins TRBV7-2 to TRBJ2-4, with D perhaps matching TRBD1 (5 bases). Germline V CDR1 and CDR2: SGHTA, FQGNSA. The V end lost 1 base, the J end lost 0 bases, and 10 bases lay between the germline ends. The CDR3 runs 16 residues. The CDR3 sequence: CASSLGIDRAKNIQYF. The CDR3 DNA follows: TGTGCCAGCAGCTTAGGGATCGACAGAGCCAAAAACATTCAGTACTTC.

This clonotype has ten or more counts. The J gene is TRBJ1-1, the V gene TRBV10-3; D is unresolved. The V gene lost 0 bases and the J gene lost 6 bases, with 17 bases spanning the gap. The CDR3 spans 16 residues. The V gene's germline CDR1 is ENHRY and CDR2 SYGVKD. The CDR3 sequence is CAISESSRRRESEAFF. The CDR3 DNA reads as TGTGCCATCAGTGAGTCGAGTAGGAGACGCGAATCTGAAGCTTTCTTT.

This clonotype was counted at least ten times. The chain joins TRBV5-1 to TRBJ1-5, with 12 bases that match TRBD1. The junction had 9 bases not matched to a gene; V was cut back by 4 bases and J by 4 bases. The CDR3 covers 17 residues. Germline V lookup: CDR1 SGHRS, CDR2 YFSETQ. The CDR3 coding sequence is TGCGCCAGCAGCCCGGGACAGGGGGCATCGGGGAATCAGCCCCAGCATTTT. This codes for CASSPGQGASGNQPQHF.

This chain links TRBV3-1 with TRBJ1-6; D gene unclear. This CDR3 has 15 amino acids. Trimming stripped 3 bases from V and 0 bases from J, with 6 bases between. The germline CDR1 and CDR2 sequences are LGHDT and YNNKEL (reference sequence). The CDR3 DNA is TGTGCCAGCAGCCAGGGGAGCTCCTATAATTCACCCCTCCACTTT. Residues: CASSQGSSYNSPLHF.

At least ten counts were recorded for this clonotype. The genes are TRBV7-2 and TRBJ1-4; D might be TRBD1 (5 bases). Germline CDR1 is SGHTA and CDR2 is FQGNSA. This CDR3 region has 15 residues. Trimming stripped 5 bases from V and 4 bases from J, with 14 bases between. The CDR3 here is CASSTPGRDNEKLFF. The CDR3 DNA follows: TGTGCCAGCAGCACCCCAGGCAGGGATAATGAAAAACTGTTTTTT. The full variable domain, its missing parts supplied by reference TRBV7-2 and TRBJ1-4, is GAGVSQSPSNKVTEKGKDVELRCDPISGHTALYWYRQSLGQGLEFLIYFQGNSAPDKSGLPSDRFSAERTGGSVSTLTIQRTQQEDSAVYLCASSTPGRDNEKLFFGSGTQLSVL.

This clonotype was detected many times. The chain employs TRBV11-2 and TRBJ2-7; D unresolved. V was clipped by 1 base and J by 7 bases, with 11 bases between them. Looked up from germline, CDR1 is SGHAT and CDR2 is FQNNGV. CDR3 size: 13 residues. The CDR3 bases are TGTGCCAGCAGCTTAGGGCCGGAGACTGAGCAGTACTTC. This codes for CASSLGPETEQYF.

This clonotype was seen at least ten times. The chain links TRBV2 to TRBJ1-1, with D perhaps matching TRBD1 (5 bases). Germline V gene lookup returns CDR1 SNHLY and CDR2 FYNNEI. The CDR3 consists of 15 residues. Trimming took off 1 base at V and 0 bases at J, with 9 bases between the two ends. Here the CDR3 reads CASSEEAGMNTEAFF. CDR3 nucleotides: TGTGCCAGCAGTGAAGAGGCAGGGATGAACACTGAAGCTTTCTTT.

This rearrangement joins TRBV2 to TRBJ2-2, with 9 bases aligning to TRBD1. The germline CDR1 and CDR2 sequences are SNHLY and FYNNEI. The CDR3 sequence is 16 residues long. The V segment lost 5 bases and the J segment 0 bases; nucleotides outside the gene matches: 4. CDR3 region: CASSSYRGPNTGELFF. The CDR3 nucleotides are TGTGCCAGCAGTTCGTACAGGGGGCCGAACACCGGGGAGCTGTTTTTT.

In its sample, this clonotype was seen many times. The genes are TRBV3-1 and TRBJ2-5; D gene unclear. V dropped 0 bases and J dropped 2 bases, with 7 bases sitting between them. CDR1 is LGHDT, CDR2 YNNKEL, per germline (reference sequence). The CDR3 is 14 residues long. CDR3 loop: CASSQDPRQETQYF. The CDR3 DNA follows: TGTGCCAGCAGCCAAGATCCTAGGCAAGAGACCCAGTACTTC.

This clonotype was seen a handful of times. The chain links TRBV7-3 to TRBJ1-3; 7 bases agree with TRBD1. CDR1 and CDR2 from the germline V gene are SGHTA and FQGTGA. V lost 4 bases, J lost 4 bases, and 4 bases stayed unmatched. This CDR3 comprises 14 residues. The CDR3 protein is CASSYTGVGNTIYF. CDR3 DNA: TGTGCCAGCAGCTATACAGGGGTCGGAAACACCATATATTTT.

J is TRBJ2-3 and V is TRBV2; no definite D call. V dropped 2 bases and J dropped 4 bases, with 7 bases sitting between them. This CDR3 has 13 residues. CDR1 is SNHLY, CDR2 FYNNEI, per germline. The CDR3 is CASSELGSDTQYF. DNA for the CDR3: TGTGCCAGCAGTGAACTGGGGTCAGATACGCAGTATTTT.

This clonotype was counted only a few times. DNA for the CDR3: TGTGCCAGCAGCGTAGGGATTGGCGGGGAGCTGTTTTTT. Protein product: CASSVGIGGELFF. The V call is TRBV9, the J call TRBJ2-2, with no clear D. Germline CDR1 is SGDLS and CDR2 is YYNGEE. V gave up 0 bases and J gave up 7 bases, with 7 bases separating them. This CDR3 comprises 13 residues. The full variable domain, completed using reference TRBV9 and TRBJ2-2, is DSGVTQTPKHLITATGQRVTLRCSPRSGDLSVYWYQQSLDQGLQFLIQYYNGEERAKGNILERFSAQQFPDLHSELNLSSLELGDSALYFCASSVGIGGELFFGEGSRLTVL.

The chain combines TRBV18 with TRBJ1-5, with 7 bases aligning to TRBD1. Per germline, CDR1 KGHSH and CDR2 LQKENI. There are 18 residues in the CDR3. V dropped 3 bases and J dropped 0; count of bases not matched to a gene: 11. CDR3 loop: CASSPKRTGDYSNQPQHF. The CDR3 DNA reads as TGTGCCAGCTCACCGAAGAGGACAGGAGATTATAGCAATCAGCCCCAGCATTTT.